The text below deals with one T cell receptor (beta chain). This sample was taken from a study of blood T cell repertoires in COVID-19. The overall study: From the United States, Italy and Spain came samples of acute and convalescent COVID-19. PBMCs, B-cell-depleted T cells, or T cells provided the cDNA or gDNA that made up the material.

Study processing details: By means of reference gene primer amplification, nucleated cell counts were estimated. TCRdb keeps only in-frame clones here, not all; method: immunoSEQ multiplex PCR. V, J and clone size are taken as reported in that table, and D and trimming were inferred from the DNA itself. In the table there are about 100,000 clones, around 85% of which are singletons. This CDR3 has 13 residues. Germline lookup yields CDR1 SEHNR and CDR2 FQNEAQ (reference sequence). V was pared by 7 bases and J by 0 bases, with 8 bases between. The origin of this receptor is a woman between 70 and 85 years old with active or convalescent COVID-19. The rearrangement uses TRBV7-9 and TRBJ2-3; D remains ambiguous. Sequenced: peripheral blood. The CDR3 loop is CASTPPSTDTQYF. The CDR3 nucleotides read TGTGCCAGCACCCCTCCTAGCACAGATACGCAGTATTTT.